There are many counts of the clone carrying this T cell receptor (beta chain). Its antigen is currently unknown. MiXCR was run by TCRdb on the RT-PCR reads, yielding one entry per CDR3 protein. The sample carries approximately 530,000 distinct CDR3 sequences, approximately 7.3% recorded once. Germline-derived CDR1 and CDR2 are MDHEN and SYDVKM. The CDR3 loop spans 14 amino acids. The ends lost 6 bases at V and 6 bases at J; junction bases unmatched: 7. These data belong to a study of response to subunit inactivated influenza vaccine. Study results and limitations: The authors suggested that few new T cells are recruited per seasonal influenza vaccination.

The chain carries TRBV28 and TRBJ1-5, with TRBD1 identical over 8 bases. The receptor's source is a man between 45 and 75 years old who received an inactivated influenza vaccine. Sequencing was performed on PBMCs from blood, taken about 23 months after vaccination. The CDR3 spells CASRTDRVVQPQHF. Here the CDR3 DNA reads TGTGCCAGCAGAACGGACAGGGTGGTTCAGCCCCAGCATTTT.